This T cell receptor beta chain is from a study of blood T cells in healthy people across ages. Study-level results: Diversity estimated from one million T cells was considered an underestimate.

Germline V gene data show CDR1 as DFQATT and CDR2 as SNEGSKA (reference sequence). J was trimmed by 5 bases and V by 5 bases; bases with no gene match: 8. The CDR3 extends over 13 amino acids. As regards this clonotype: Its specificity is unknown.

A sample-barcoded 5' primer and a J-beta primer mix were used in a second PCR of roughly 7 to 12 cycles. Each cDNA molecule, via a template-switch adaptor with 12 random nucleotides, was tagged. One entry per CDR3 protein, called by TCRdb with MiXCR from the 5' RACE reads. The sample has 1.5 million to 2 million distinct CDR3 sequences; approximately 39% are singletons. This chain uses TRBV20-1 with TRBJ1-2; TRBD1 matches 7 bases. The source of this sequence is a human donor in good health. The sample consisted of blood. The DNA for the CDR3 is TGCAGTGCTCAGGGGGGAGGGGGGTATGGCTACACCTTC. Its protein is CSAQGGGGYGYTF.